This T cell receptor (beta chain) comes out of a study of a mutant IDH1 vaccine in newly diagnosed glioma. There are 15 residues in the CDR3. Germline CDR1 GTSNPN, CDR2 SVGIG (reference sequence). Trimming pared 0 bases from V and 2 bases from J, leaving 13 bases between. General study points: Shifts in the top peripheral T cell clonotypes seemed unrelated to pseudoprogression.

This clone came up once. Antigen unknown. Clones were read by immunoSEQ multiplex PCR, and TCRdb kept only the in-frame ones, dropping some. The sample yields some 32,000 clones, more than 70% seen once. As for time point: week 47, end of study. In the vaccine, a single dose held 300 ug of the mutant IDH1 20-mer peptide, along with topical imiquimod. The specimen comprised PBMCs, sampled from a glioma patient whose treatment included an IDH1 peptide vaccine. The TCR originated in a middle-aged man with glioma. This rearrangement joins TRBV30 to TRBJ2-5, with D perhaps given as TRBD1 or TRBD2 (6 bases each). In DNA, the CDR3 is TGTGCCTGGAGTGTTTTCGGGGGCCCGCAAGAGACCCAGTACTTC. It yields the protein CAWSVFGGPQETQYF.